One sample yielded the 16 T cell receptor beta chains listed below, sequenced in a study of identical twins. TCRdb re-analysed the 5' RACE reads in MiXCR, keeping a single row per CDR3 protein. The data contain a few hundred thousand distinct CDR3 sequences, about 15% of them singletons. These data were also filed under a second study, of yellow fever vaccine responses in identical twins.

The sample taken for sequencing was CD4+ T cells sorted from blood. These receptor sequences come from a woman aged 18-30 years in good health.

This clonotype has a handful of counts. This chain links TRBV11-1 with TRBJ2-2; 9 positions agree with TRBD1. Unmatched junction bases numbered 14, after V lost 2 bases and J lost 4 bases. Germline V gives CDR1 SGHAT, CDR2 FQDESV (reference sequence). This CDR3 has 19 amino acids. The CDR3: CASSLPRGAGTGSTGELFF. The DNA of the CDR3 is TGTGCCAGCAGCTTACCGCGTGGGGCCGGGACAGGGAGCACCGGGGAGCTGTTTTTT.

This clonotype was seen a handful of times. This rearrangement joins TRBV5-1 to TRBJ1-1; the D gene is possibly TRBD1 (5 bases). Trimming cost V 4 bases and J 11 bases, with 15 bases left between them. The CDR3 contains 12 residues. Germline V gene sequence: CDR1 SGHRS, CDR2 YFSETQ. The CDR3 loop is CASSPSGGSAFF. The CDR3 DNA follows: TGCGCCAGCAGCCCCTCCGGGGGATCGGCTTTCTTT.

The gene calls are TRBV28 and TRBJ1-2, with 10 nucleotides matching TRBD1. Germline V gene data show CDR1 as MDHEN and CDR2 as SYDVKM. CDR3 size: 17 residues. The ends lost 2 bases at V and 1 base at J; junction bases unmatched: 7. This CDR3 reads CASSLISGTGDNYGYTF. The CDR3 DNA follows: TGTGCCAGCAGTTTAATTAGTGGGACAGGGGATAACTATGGCTACACCTTC.

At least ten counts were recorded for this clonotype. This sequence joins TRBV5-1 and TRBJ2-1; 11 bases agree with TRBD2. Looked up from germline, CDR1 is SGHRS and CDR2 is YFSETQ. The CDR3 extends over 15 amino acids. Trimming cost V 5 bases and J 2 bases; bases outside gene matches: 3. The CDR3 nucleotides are TGCGCCAGCAGAACTAGCGGGAGTACCTACAATGAGCAGTTCTTC. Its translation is CASRTSGSTYNEQFF. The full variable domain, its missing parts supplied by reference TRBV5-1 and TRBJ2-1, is KAGVTQTPRYLIKTRGQQVTLSCSPISGHRSVSWYQQTPGQGLQFLFEYFSETQRNKGNFPGRFSGRQFSNSRSEMNVSTLELGDSALYLCASRTSGSTYNEQFFGPGTRLTVL.

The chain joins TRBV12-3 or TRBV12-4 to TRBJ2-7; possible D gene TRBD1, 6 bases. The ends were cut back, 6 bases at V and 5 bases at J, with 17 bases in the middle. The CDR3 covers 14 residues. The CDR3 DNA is TGTGCCAGCAGCCGCGGACAGATCGAGAACGAGCAGTACTTC. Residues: CASSRGQIENEQYF.

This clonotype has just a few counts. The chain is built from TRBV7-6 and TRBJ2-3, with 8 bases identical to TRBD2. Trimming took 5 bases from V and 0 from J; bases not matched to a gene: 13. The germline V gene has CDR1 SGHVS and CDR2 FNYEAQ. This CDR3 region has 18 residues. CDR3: CASSTYLLAASSTDTQYF. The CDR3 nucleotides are TGTGCCAGCAGCACATACTTACTAGCGGCCTCTAGCACAGATACGCAGTATTTT.

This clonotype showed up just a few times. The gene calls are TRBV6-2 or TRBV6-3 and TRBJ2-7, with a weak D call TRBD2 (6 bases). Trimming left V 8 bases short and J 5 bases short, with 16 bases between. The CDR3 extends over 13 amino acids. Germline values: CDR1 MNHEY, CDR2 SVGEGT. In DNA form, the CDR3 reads TGTGCCAGCCAAGACCCGGGGGAGGACGAGCAGTACGTC. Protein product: CASQDPGEDEQYV.

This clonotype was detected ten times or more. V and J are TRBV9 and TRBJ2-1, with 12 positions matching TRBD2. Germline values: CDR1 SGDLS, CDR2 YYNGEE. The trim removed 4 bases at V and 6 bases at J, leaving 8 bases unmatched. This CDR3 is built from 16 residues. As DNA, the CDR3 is TGTGCCAGCAGCTCTAGCGGGGGGGCCTACTCCAATGAGCAGTTCTTC. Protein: CASSSSGGAYSNEQFF.

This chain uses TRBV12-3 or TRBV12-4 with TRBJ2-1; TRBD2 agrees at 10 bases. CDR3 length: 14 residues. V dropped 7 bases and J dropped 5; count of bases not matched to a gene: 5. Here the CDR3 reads CASTLLAGNNEQFF. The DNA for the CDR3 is TGTGCCAGCACCCTACTAGCGGGAAACAATGAGCAGTTCTTC.

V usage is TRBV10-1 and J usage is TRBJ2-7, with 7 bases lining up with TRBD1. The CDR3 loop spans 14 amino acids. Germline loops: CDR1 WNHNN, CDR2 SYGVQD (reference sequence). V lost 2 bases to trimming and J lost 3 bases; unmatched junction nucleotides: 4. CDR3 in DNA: TGCGCCAGCAGTGAGGGACAGGCCCTCTACGAGCAGTACTTC. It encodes CASSEGQALYEQYF.

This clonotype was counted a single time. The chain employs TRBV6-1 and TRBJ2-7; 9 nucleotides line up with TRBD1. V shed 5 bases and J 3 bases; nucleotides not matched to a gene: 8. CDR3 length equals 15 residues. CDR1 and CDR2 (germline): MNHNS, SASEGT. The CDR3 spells CASSPTGGSYYEQYF. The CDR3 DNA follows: TGTGCCAGCAGTCCCACAGGGGGCTCCTACTACGAGCAGTACTTC.

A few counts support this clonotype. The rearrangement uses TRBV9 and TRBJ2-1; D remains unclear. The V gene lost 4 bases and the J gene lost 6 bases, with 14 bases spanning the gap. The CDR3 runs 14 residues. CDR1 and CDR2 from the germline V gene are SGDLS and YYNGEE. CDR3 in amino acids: CASSPRALPNEQFF. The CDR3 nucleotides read TGTGCCAGCAGCCCCCGGGCTCTACCCAATGAGCAGTTCTTC.

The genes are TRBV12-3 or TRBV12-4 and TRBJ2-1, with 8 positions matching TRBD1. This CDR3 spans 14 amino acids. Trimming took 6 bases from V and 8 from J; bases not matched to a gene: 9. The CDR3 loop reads CASSRRQGSDEQFF. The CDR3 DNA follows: TGTGCCAGCAGCAGGAGACAGGGGTCGGATGAGCAGTTCTTC.

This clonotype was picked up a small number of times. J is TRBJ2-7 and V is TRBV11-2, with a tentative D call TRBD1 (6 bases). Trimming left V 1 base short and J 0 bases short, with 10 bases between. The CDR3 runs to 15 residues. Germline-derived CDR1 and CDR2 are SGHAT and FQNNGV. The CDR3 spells CASSLAGALSYEQYV. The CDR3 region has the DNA TGTGCCAGCAGCTTAGCAGGGGCCCTCTCCTACGAGCAGTACGTC.

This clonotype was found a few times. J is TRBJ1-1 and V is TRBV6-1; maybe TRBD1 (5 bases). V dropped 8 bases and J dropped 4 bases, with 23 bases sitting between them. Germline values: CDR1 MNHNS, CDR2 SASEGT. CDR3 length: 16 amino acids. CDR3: CASEEQPGRGITEAFF. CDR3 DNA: TGTGCCAGCGAAGAACAACCCGGACGGGGGATCACTGAAGCTTTCTTT.

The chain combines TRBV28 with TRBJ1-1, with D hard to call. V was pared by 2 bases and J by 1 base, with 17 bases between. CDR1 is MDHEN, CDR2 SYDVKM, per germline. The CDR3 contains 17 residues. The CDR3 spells CASSLKRSGGKNTEAFF. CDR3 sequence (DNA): TGTGCCAGCAGTTTAAAAAGGAGCGGAGGAAAGAACACTGAAGCTTTCTTT.